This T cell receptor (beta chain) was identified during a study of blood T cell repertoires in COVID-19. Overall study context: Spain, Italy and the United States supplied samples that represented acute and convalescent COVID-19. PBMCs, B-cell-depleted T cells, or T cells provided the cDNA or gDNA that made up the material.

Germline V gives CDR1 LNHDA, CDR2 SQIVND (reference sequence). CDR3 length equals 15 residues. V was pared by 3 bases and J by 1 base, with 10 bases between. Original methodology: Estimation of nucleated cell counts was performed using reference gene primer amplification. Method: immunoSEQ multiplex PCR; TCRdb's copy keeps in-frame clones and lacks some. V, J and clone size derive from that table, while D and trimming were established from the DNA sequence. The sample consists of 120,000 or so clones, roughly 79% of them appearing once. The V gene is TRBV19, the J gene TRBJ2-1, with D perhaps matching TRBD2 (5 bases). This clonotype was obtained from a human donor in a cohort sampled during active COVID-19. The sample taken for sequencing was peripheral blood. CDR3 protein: CASSILGDSYNEQFF. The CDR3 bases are TGTGCCAGTAGTATTCTCGGGGATTCCTACAATGAGCAGTTCTTC.